These 20 T cell receptor beta chains share one sample of origin, sequenced in a study of long-term antiretroviral therapy in people with HIV. It was version v3.0 of the immunoSEQ assay that was run at survey level. The repertoire was sequenced with immunoSEQ multiplex PCR; TCRdb's copy has only in-frame clones and lacks some. There are 24,000 or so clones in the sample; approximately 83% occur only once, and roughly 16% lies in the top ten. The sample in question was unsorted PBMCs, obtained around 4.1 years after starting antiretroviral therapy. These receptor sequences come from a man aged 25 to 40 with HIV.

The chain combines TRBV28 with TRBJ2-1; D unresolved. Trimming took 3 bases from V and 8 from J, leaving 8 bases between them. This CDR3 region has 12 residues. Germline lookup yields CDR1 MDHEN and CDR2 SYDVKM. The CDR3: CASSFGGDEQFF. The CDR3 DNA sequence: TGTGCCAGCAGTTTCGGTGGGGATGAGCAGTTCTTC.

The V gene is TRBV5-5, the J gene TRBJ2-5; 8 nucleotides align to TRBD1. The CDR3 has 13 amino acids. CDR1 is SGHKS, CDR2 YYEKEE, per germline (reference sequence). V dropped 7 bases and J dropped 1; count of bases not matched to a gene: 3. CDR3 in amino acids: CASRTGPQETQYF. The CDR3 DNA reads as TGTGCCAGCCGGACAGGGCCCCAAGAGACCCAGTACTTC.

The chain joins TRBV11-3 to TRBJ1-1; D is unclear. Germline V lookup: CDR1 SGHNT, CDR2 YENEEA. V lost 1 base and J 5 bases, leaving 8 bases between the germline ends. The CDR3 sequence is 13 residues long. The chain's CDR3 is CASSLVWETEAFF. CDR3 DNA sequence: TGTGCCAGCAGCTTAGTTTGGGAAACTGAAGCTTTCTTT. Full variable domain (missing parts from reference TRBV11-3 and TRBJ1-1): EAGVVQSPRYKIIEKKQPVAFWCNPISGHNTLYWYLQNLGQGPELLIRYENEEAVDDSQLPKDRFSAERLKGVDSTLKIQPAELGDSAVYLCASSLVWETEAFFGQGTRLTVV.

This clone was seen a single time. This sequence joins TRBV6-4 and TRBJ2-1; D not resolved. Trimming removed 6 bases from V and 0 bases from J, with 12 bases in between. The CDR3 has 15 residues. Germline CDR1 is MRHNA and CDR2 is SNTAGT. CDR3 protein: CASSRDGNSYNEQFF. CDR3 coding DNA: TGTGCCAGCAGCCGAGACGGTAACTCCTACAATGAGCAGTTCTTC.

V gene TRBV6-6 combines with J gene TRBJ2-7; either TRBD1 or TRBD2 may supply D (5 bases each). This CDR3 has 13 residues. V lost 4 bases and J lost 7, with 14 bases in between. Germline CDR1 reads MNHNY; CDR2 reads SVGAGI (reference sequence). CDR3 nucleotide sequence: TGTGCCAGCAGTTCACTAGGCAGGGATGAGCAGTACTTC. Encoded protein: CASSSLGRDEQYF.

V is TRBV19 and J is TRBJ2-7, with 7 positions matching TRBD2. V dropped 5 bases and J dropped 2; count of bases not matched to a gene: 6. CDR1 and CDR2 from the germline V gene are LNHDA and SQIVND (reference sequence). This CDR3 is built from 14 residues. The CDR3 here is CASSGDGLAYEQYF. The CDR3 bases are TGTGCCAGTAGTGGGGACGGACTAGCCTACGAGCAGTACTTC. The full variable domain, with the rest looked up from reference TRBV19 and TRBJ2-7, is DGGITQSPKYLFRKEGQNVTLSCEQNLNHDAMYWYRQDPGQGLRLIYYSQIVNDFQKGDIAEGYSVSREKKESFPLTVTSAQKNPTAFYLCASSGDGLAYEQYFGPGTRLTVT.

This clone was counted once. V is TRBV15 and J is TRBJ1-4; D unclear. The CDR3 consists of 16 residues. V was pared by 1 base and J by 4 bases, with 13 bases between. Germline V lookup: CDR1 LNHNV, CDR2 YYDKDF (reference sequence). CDR3 sequence: CATSRGSLRNNEKLFF. The CDR3 DNA sequence: TGTGCCACCAGCAGAGGTAGCCTCAGAAATAATGAAAAACTGTTTTTT. Complete variable domain (other parts from reference TRBV15 and TRBJ1-4): DAMVIQNPRYQVTQFGKPVTLSCSQTLNHNVMYWYQQKSSQAPKLLFHYYDKDFNNEADTPDNFQSRRPNTSFCFLDIRSPGLGDTAMYLCATSRGSLRNNEKLFFGSGTQLSVL.

V and J are TRBV30 and TRBJ2-3, with D perhaps matching TRBD2 (5 bases). Trimming removed 5 bases from V and 6 bases from J, with 21 bases in between. This CDR3 region has 15 residues. Per the germline V gene, CDR1 is GTSNPN and CDR2 is SVGIG (reference sequence). The DNA for the CDR3 is TGTGCCTGGGCCTTGGGCGAGGGCCCTGGGGATACGCAGTATTTT. As protein: CAWALGEGPGDTQYF.

The chain uses TRBV4-2 and TRBJ2-1; D remains ambiguous. The CDR3 has 13 residues. The germline V gene encodes CDR1 LGHNA and CDR2 YNFKEQ. V was clipped by 0 bases and J by 6 bases, with 6 bases between them. The CDR3 region is CASSQDVGNEQFF. CDR3 bases: TGTGCCAGCAGCCAAGATGTGGGCAATGAGCAGTTCTTC.

This chain uses TRBV4-3 with TRBJ2-4; D remains unclear. The CDR3 is 18 residues long. Trimming removed 0 bases from V and 1 base from J, with 16 bases in between. Germline-derived CDR1 and CDR2 are LGHNA and YSLEER. CDR3 region: CASSQDISGRLAKNIQYF. Here the CDR3 DNA reads TGCGCCAGCAGCCAAGATATTTCCGGTAGACTGGCCAAAAACATTCAGTACTTC.

The J gene is TRBJ2-3, the V gene TRBV27, with D maybe TRBD1 (5 bases). From germline, CDR1 is MNHEY and CDR2 SMNVEV (reference sequence). Trimming took 7 bases from V and 4 from J, leaving 15 bases between them. The CDR3 is made up of 14 amino acids. In DNA form, the CDR3 reads TGTGCCAGCACCTCCCCAGGGTTCCCAGATACGCAGTATTTT. Translating it yields CASTSPGFPDTQYF.

The chain couples TRBV6-5 to TRBJ1-2; TRBD1 matches at 12 bases. With 5 bases clipped from V and 3 bases from J, the junction kept 4 bases outside the gene matches. CDR3 length: 15 residues. Germline CDR1 MNHEY, CDR2 SVGAGI. CDR3 protein: CASSPGTGGDYGYTF. CDR3 DNA sequence: TGTGCCAGCAGTCCCGGGACAGGGGGCGACTATGGCTACACCTTC.

The chain employs TRBV5-1 and TRBJ2-7, with 7 nucleotides matching TRBD1. This CDR3 spans 14 amino acids. Germline V gene data show CDR1 as SGHRS and CDR2 as YFSETQ. The J segment lost 2 bases and the V segment lost 4 bases, leaving 6 bases of the junction unmatched. This chain's CDR3 is CASSKARGTYEQYF. Here the CDR3 DNA reads TGCGCCAGCAGCAAAGCCAGGGGGACCTACGAGCAGTACTTC.

The chain employs TRBV6-1 and TRBJ2-1; maybe TRBD1 (5 bases). Germline CDR1 and CDR2: MNHNS and SASEGT. The CDR3 contains 15 residues. Trimming left V 2 bases short and J 5 bases short, with 13 bases between. The CDR3 coding sequence is TGTGCCAGCAGTGAATTCCAGGGTGGCCACAATGAGCAGTTCTTC. This sequence encodes CASSEFQGGHNEQFF.

This sequence joins TRBV6-1 and TRBJ1-2, with D unresolved. CDR1 MNHNS and CDR2 SASEGT come from the germline V gene. This CDR3 has 13 amino acids. V lost 6 bases to trimming and J lost 4 bases, with 12 bases between them. CDR3: CASSPGPSYGYTF. The CDR3 DNA reads TGTGCCAGCAGCCCCGGGCCGAGCTATGGCTACACCTTC.

This clone occurred a few times. The gene calls are TRBV6-4 and TRBJ2-2; 10 bases agree with TRBD2. Germline assignment: CDR1 MRHNA and CDR2 SNTAGT. After removal of 5 bases from V and 3 bases from J, the junction contained 0 bases not matched to a gene. CDR3 length: 14 residues. As DNA, the CDR3 is TGTGCCAGCAGTAGCGGGAGGGACACCGGGGAGCTGTTTTTT. Amino acid sequence: CASSSGRDTGELFF.

This rearrangement joins TRBV2 to TRBJ1-5; D is ambiguous. Germline values: CDR1 SNHLY, CDR2 FYNNEI. V gave up 2 bases and J gave up 1 base, with 18 bases separating them. There are 18 residues in the CDR3. The CDR3 loop is CASSEYNSGIFSNQPQHF. CDR3 coding DNA: TGTGCCAGCAGTGAATACAATTCCGGGATCTTCAGCAATCAGCCCCAGCATTTT.

This chain joins TRBV15 and TRBJ1-1; D is uncertain. Trimming took off 8 bases at V and 3 bases at J, with 16 bases between the two ends. Germline V gene lookup returns CDR1 LNHNV and CDR2 YYDKDF (reference sequence). The CDR3 totals 14 residues. The CDR3 region has the DNA TGTGCCACCTCACCCCGAGGCGGGGACACTGAAGCTTTCTTT. Translating it yields CATSPRGGDTEAFF.

The CDR3 reads CASSQAGQVPGNEQFF. The CDR3 coding sequence is TGTGCCAGCAGCCAAGCCGGGCAGGTTCCCGGCAATGAGCAGTTCTTC. This chain joins TRBV4-2 and TRBJ2-1; D gene ambiguous. V shed 1 base and J shed 6 bases, with 16 bases lying between them. This CDR3 region has 16 residues. The germline CDR1 and CDR2 sequences are LGHNA and YNFKEQ.

This chain connects TRBV11-1 to TRBJ2-1; 9 bases are shared with TRBD2. V trimming: 5 bases; J trimming: 7 bases; junction bases outside the gene matches: 9. CDR1 is SGHAT, CDR2 FQDESV, per germline (reference sequence). The CDR3 runs 15 residues. This chain's CDR3 is CASSTPGGRVNEQFF. CDR3 DNA sequence: TGTGCCAGCAGCACCCCGGGCGGGAGGGTGAATGAGCAGTTCTTC.